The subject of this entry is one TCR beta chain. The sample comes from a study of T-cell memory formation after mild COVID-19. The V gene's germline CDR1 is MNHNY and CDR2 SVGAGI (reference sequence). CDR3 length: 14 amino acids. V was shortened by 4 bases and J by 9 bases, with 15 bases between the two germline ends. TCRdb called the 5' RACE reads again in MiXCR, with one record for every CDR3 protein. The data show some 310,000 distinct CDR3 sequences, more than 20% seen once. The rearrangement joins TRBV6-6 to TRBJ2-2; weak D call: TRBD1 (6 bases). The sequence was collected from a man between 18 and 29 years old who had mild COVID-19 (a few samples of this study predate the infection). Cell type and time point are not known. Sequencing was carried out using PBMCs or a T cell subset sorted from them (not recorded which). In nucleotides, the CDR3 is TGTGCCAGCAGTTCACAGGGACAACTCCGGGAGCTGTTTTTT. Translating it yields CASSSQGQLRELFF.